This TCR beta chain was retrieved from a study of OX40 agonist ivuxolimab in advanced cancers. Background on the study: Treatment received earlier with anti-PD-1, anti-PD-L1 or anti-CTLA-4 agents was allowed, and 40% had some. Study-wide results and caveats: Both CD4+ and CD8+ T cell populations in blood had undergone clonal expansion by week 6 at 0.1 to 3.0 mg/kg. CD8+ T cells averaged more expanded clones than CD4+.

Sequencing used immunoSEQ multiplex PCR; TCRdb keeps in-frame clones, though not all of them. This repertoire shows about 67,000 clones, around 80% found once; its top ten account for approximately 8%. There are 15 residues in the CDR3. Germline V gives CDR1 MNHEY, CDR2 SVGAGI. Trimming took 5 bases from V and 1 from J, leaving 14 bases between them. This clone appeared a few times. Its specificity is not known. Sequencing used CD4+ or CD8+ T cells sorted from blood, obtained in a trial of the OX40 agonist ivuxolimab. This sequence originates from an adult with an advanced solid tumor such as melanoma, head and neck, liver or kidney cancer. V gene TRBV6-5 combines with J gene TRBJ1-1, with D perhaps TRBD1 (5 bases). The CDR3 DNA reads TGTGCCAGCAGTCCGCAAGGGACCGCGAACACTGAAGCTTTCTTT. Its translation: CASSPQGTANTEAFF.